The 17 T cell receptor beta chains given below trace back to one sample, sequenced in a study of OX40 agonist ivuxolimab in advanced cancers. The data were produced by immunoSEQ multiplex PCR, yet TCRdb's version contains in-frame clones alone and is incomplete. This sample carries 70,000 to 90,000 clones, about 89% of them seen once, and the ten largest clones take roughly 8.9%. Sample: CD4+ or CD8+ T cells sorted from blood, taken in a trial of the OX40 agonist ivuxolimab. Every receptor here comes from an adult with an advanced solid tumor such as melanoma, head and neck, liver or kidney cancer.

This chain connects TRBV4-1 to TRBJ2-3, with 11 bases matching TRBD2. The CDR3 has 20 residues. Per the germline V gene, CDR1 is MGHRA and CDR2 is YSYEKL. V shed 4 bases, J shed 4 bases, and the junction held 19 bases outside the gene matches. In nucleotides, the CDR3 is TGCGCCAGCAGCCTTTCACCTCCGGGACTAGCGGAGGGGGAGGCAGATACGCAGTATTTT. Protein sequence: CASSLSPPGLAEGEADTQYF.

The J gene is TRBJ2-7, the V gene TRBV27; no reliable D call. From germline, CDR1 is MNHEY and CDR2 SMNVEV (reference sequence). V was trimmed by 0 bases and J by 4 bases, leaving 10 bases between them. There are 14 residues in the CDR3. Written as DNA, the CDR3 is TGTGCCAGCAGTTTATCTGTTAAGAGATACGAGCAGTACTTC. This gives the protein CASSLSVKRYEQYF.

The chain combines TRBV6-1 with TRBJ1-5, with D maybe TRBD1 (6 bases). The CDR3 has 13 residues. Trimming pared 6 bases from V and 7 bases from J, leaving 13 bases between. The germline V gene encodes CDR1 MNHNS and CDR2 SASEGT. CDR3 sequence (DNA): TGTGCCAGCAGAGGGCCAGGGGTGCAGCCCCAGCATTTT. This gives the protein CASRGPGVQPQHF.

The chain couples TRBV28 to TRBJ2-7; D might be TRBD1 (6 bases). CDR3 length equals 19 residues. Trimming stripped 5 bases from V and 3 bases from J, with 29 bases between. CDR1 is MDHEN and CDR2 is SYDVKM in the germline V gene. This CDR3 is CASSAFTTGFSSGSYEQYF. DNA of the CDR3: TGTGCCAGCAGTGCGTTCACTACAGGGTTCTCGAGTGGTAGCTACGAGCAGTACTTC.

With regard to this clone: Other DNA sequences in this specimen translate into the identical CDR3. The DNA of the CDR3 is TGTGCCAGCAGACCAACAGGGGCGGGAAACACCATATATTTT. This codes for CASRPTGAGNTIYF. This chain links TRBV6-5 with TRBJ1-3; 7 bases are a match to TRBD1. J gave up 4 bases and V 6 bases, and 6 bases lay outside the gene matches. CDR1 MNHEY and CDR2 SVGAGI come from the germline V gene. The CDR3 sequence is 14 residues long.

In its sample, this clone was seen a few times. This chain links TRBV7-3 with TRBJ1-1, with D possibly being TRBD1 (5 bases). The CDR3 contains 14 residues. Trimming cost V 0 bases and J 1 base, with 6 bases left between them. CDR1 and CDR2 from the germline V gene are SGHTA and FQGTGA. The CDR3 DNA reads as TGTGCCAGCAGCTTAACGGGGGGGAACACTGAAGCTTTCTTT. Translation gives CASSLTGGNTEAFF.

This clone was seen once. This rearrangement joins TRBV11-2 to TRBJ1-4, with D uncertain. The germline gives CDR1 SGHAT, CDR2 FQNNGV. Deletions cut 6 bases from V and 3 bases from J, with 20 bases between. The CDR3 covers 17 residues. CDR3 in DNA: TGTGCCAGCAGTTCACGACTGGGAGGGTTGGCTAATGAAAAACTGTTTTTT. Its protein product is CASSSRLGGLANEKLFF.

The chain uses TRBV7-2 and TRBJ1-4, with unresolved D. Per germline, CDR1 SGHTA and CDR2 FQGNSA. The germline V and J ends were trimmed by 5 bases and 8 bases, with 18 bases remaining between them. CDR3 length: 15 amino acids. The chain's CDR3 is CASSIPGALGEKLFF. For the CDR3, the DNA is TGTGCCAGCAGCATACCGGGAGCCTTAGGGGAAAAACTGTTTTTT.

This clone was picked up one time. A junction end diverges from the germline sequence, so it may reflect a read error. CDR3 region: CAWSVRGGTDF. For the CDR3, the DNA is TGTGCCTGGAGTGTACGCGGTGGGACGGATTTT. The chain has TRBV30 and TRBJ1-3, with D tentatively TRBD1 (5 bases). The CDR3 is 11 amino acids. Germline V gene data show CDR1 as GTSNPN and CDR2 as SVGIG (reference sequence).

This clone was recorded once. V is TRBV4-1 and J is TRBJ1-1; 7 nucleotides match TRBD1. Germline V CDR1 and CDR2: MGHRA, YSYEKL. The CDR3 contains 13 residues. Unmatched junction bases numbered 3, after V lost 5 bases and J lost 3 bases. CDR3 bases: TGCGCCAGCAGCACCAGGGGGTACACTGAAGCTTTCTTT. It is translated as CASSTRGYTEAFF.

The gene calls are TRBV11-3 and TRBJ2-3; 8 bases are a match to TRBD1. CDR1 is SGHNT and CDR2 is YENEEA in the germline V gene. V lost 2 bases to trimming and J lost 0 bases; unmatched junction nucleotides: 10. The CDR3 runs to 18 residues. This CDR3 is CASSLSDRAFPSTDTQYF. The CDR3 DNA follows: TGTGCCAGCAGCTTATCGGACAGGGCTTTCCCTAGCACAGATACGCAGTATTTT.

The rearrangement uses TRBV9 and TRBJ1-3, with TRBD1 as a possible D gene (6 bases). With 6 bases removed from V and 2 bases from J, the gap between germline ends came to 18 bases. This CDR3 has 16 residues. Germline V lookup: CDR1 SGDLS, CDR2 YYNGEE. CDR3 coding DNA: TGTGCCAGCACACTGACAGGTTCCTCGGCTGGAAACACCATATATTTT. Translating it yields CASTLTGSSAGNTIYF.

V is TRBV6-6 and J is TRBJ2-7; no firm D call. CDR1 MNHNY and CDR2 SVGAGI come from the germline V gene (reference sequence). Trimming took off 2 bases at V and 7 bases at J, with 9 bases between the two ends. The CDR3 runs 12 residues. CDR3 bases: TGTGCCAGCAGTTACGTAGGGTGGGAGCAGTACTTC. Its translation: CASSYVGWEQYF.

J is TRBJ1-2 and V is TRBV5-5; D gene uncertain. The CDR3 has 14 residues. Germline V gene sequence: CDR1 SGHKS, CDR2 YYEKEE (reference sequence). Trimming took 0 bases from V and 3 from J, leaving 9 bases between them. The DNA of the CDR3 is TGTGCCAGCAGCTTGGATCTGGGCTACTATGGCTACACCTTC. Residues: CASSLDLGYYGYTF.

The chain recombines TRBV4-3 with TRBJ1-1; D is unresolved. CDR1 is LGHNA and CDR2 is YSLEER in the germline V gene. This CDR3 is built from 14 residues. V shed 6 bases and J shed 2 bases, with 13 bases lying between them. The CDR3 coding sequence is TGCGCCAGCAGTCGACTAATGGGCAACACTGAAGCTTTCTTT. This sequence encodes CASSRLMGNTEAFF.

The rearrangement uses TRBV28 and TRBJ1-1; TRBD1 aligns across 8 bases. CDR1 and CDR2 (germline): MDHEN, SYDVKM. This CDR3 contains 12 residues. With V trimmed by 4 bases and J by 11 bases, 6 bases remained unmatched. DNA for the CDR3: TGTGCCAGCAGTTGGGACCGGGACAGGGCTTTCTTT. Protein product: CASSWDRDRAFF.

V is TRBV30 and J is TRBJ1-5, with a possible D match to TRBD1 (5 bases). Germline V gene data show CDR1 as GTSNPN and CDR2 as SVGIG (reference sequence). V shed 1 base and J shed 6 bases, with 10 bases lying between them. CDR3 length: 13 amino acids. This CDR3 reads CAWSAQGIQPQHF. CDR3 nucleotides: TGTGCCTGGAGTGCCCAGGGAATTCAGCCCCAGCATTTT.